This record looks at one TCR beta chain sequence and its context. The sample is drawn from a study of blood T cell repertoires in COVID-19. Across the study: The United States, Italy and Spain supplied acute and convalescent COVID-19 samples.

Trimming stripped 4 bases from V and 4 bases from J, with 18 bases between. Germline V CDR1 and CDR2: SGDLS, YYNGEE. This CDR3 region has 16 residues. TCRdb's copy holds only in-frame clones and misses some; the assay was immunoSEQ multiplex PCR. The repertoire holds some 180,000 clones, with around 79% as singletons. The sequenced material came from peripheral blood. The J gene is TRBJ2-1, the V gene TRBV9; weak D call: TRBD2 (5 bases). This TCR was sampled from a woman aged 40 to 49 with COVID-19, enrolled during active disease. This CDR3 reads CASSPRRREYYNEQFF. In DNA form, the CDR3 reads TGTGCCAGCAGCCCCCGGAGAAGGGAGTATTACAATGAGCAGTTCTTC.